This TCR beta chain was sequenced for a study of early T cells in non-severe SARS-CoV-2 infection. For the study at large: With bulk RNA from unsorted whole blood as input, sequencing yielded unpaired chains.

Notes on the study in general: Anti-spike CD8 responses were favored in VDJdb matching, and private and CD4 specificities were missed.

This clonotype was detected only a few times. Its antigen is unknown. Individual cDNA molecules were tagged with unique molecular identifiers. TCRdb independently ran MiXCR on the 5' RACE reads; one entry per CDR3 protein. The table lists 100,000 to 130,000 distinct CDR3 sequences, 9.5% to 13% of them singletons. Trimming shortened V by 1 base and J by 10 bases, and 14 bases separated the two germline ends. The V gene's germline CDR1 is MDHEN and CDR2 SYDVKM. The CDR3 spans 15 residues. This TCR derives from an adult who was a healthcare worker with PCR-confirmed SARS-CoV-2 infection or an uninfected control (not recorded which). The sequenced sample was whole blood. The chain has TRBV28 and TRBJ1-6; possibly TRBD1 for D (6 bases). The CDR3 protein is CASSLFGGAGSPLHF. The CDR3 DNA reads TGTGCCAGCAGTTTATTCGGGGGCGCCGGGTCACCCCTCCACTTT.